This TCR beta chain was identified in a study of blood T cells in healthy people across ages. General study points: Donors of long life had a larger count of naive CD4+ cells and greater diversity than aged donors.

Using a J-beta primer mix together with a sample-barcoded 5' primer, a second PCR was run for roughly 6 to 12 cycles. TCRdb called the 5' RACE reads again in MiXCR, with one record for every CDR3 protein. The data contain 500,000 to 650,000 distinct CDR3 sequences, about 27% of them seen just once; the ten biggest clones take up approximately 4%. This clonotype appeared a few times. Its target is unknown. Trimming took 0 bases from V and 8 from J; bases not matched to a gene: 13. CDR3 size: 17 residues. Germline values: CDR1 MGHRA, CDR2 YSYEKL. These data were also filed under a second study, of T cells of mothers and their children.

Source material: blood. The TCR comes from a boy younger than 10 in good health. The J gene is TRBJ2-4, the V gene TRBV4-1; 7 bases agree with TRBD1. CDR3 in amino acids: CASSQDGTATPGDIQYF. The CDR3 DNA sequence: TGCGCCAGCAGCCAAGATGGGACAGCGACCCCTGGGGACATTCAGTACTTC.